This T cell receptor beta chain was observed in a study of cytomegalovirus exposure and HLA in healthy donors. The CDR3 totals 15 residues. V gave up 5 bases and J gave up 1 base; unmatched junction bases: 7. Per germline, CDR1 KGHSH and CDR2 LQKENI. The PCR used 60 Vbeta and 13 Jbeta primers. Measured with immunoSEQ multiplex PCR; TCRdb has only the in-frame clones, and not every one. The sample carries 100,000 to 120,000 clones, around 78% recorded once. This clone was seen a few times. The specimen sequenced was PBMCs. The rearrangement uses TRBV18 and TRBJ1-1, with 7 positions matching TRBD1. This TCR was recovered from a young woman in good health and CMV-seronegative. CDR3 sequence reads: CASSIRDSQNTEAFF. CDR3 in DNA: TGTGCCAGCTCAATCCGGGACAGTCAGAACACTGAAGCTTTCTTT.